The rows below give T cell receptor beta chains drawn from one sample of a study of T-cell reconstitution after alpha-beta-depleted transplantation in children. TCRdb processed the PCR reads anew with MiXCR; each CDR3 protein has one entry. The table includes around 140,000 distinct CDR3 sequences, about 8.8% detected once. Sequences were derived from PBMCs, mostly from graft donor cells, sampled 180 days after TCRalphabeta/CD19-depleted stem cell transplant. These receptors were taken from a female patient under 10 years old who had a stem cell transplant for congenital amegakaryocytic thrombocytopenia, so the T cells may come from the graft donor. CDR3s include the opening cysteine and the closing phenylalanine or tryptophan. The order of the fields is J gene, D gene, V gene, clone size, CDR3 DNA, CDR3 protein. The D gene is left open where the match is weak. Clone sizes are given selectively: once, few, many, or a class where the clone is expanded.

J gene: TRBJ1-2; D gene: -; V gene: TRBV12-3/TRBV12-4; clone size: few; CDR3 DNA: TGTGCCAGCAGTTTGAATGAGGGCGATGGCTACACCTTC; CDR3 protein: CASSLNEGDGYTF
J gene: TRBJ1-2; D gene: -; V gene: TRBV28; clone size: many; CDR3 DNA: TGTGCCAGCAGCCCTCGGGACGTTTATGGCTACACCTTC; CDR3 protein: CASSPRDVYGYTF
J gene: TRBJ1-6; D gene: TRBD1; V gene: TRBV6-2/TRBV6-3; clone size: few; CDR3 DNA: TGTGCCAGCAGGCCGGGACAGGGCAATTCACCCCTCCACTTT; CDR3 protein: CASRPGQGNSPLHF
J gene: TRBJ2-7; D gene: -; V gene: TRBV20-1; clone size: many; CDR3 DNA: TGCAGTGCTAGTCAGAACAGGCTGTACTACGAGCAGTACTTC; CDR3 protein: CSASQNRLYYEQYF
J gene: TRBJ2-4; D gene: -; V gene: TRBV20-1; clone size: many; CDR3 DNA: TGCAGTGCTAGTCTGGGGAACATTCAGTACTTC; CDR3 protein: CSASLGNIQYF
J gene: TRBJ2-5; D gene: TRBD2; V gene: TRBV7-9; clone size: -; CDR3 DNA: TGTGCCAGCAGGACGAGGTCACTAGCGGGAGGGGAGACCCAGTACTTC; CDR3 protein: CASRTRSLAGGETQYF
J gene: TRBJ2-1; D gene: TRBD2; V gene: TRBV20-1; clone size: many; CDR3 DNA: TGCAGTCCCGGGACTAGCGGGTGGAATGAGCAGTTCTTC; CDR3 protein: CSPGTSGWNEQFF
J gene: TRBJ1-2; D gene: TRBD1; V gene: TRBV2; clone size: many; CDR3 DNA: TGTGCCAGCGGACAGGGGTTCTATGGCTACACCTTC; CDR3 protein: CASGQGFYGYTF
J gene: TRBJ1-2; D gene: -; V gene: TRBV4-1; clone size: many; CDR3 DNA: TGCGCCAGCAGCCAAGATCCAGGTCCTCCCTTTAACTATGGCTACACCTTC; CDR3 protein: CASSQDPGPPFNYGYTF
J gene: TRBJ2-3; D gene: -; V gene: TRBV20-1; clone size: -; CDR3 DNA: TGCAGTGCTAGAGATGGCGGCCCCTTCACAGATACGCAGTATTTT; CDR3 protein: CSARDGGPFTDTQYF
J gene: TRBJ2-7; D gene: -; V gene: TRBV29-1; clone size: -; CDR3 DNA: TGCAGCGTCTCGGACTACCAGAGCTCCTACGAGCAGTACTTC; CDR3 protein: CSVSDYQSSYEQYF
J gene: TRBJ2-1; D gene: TRBD2; V gene: TRBV7-8; clone size: many; CDR3 DNA: TGTGCCAGCAGCTTAGCCGTAGCGGGATTAAGCTCCTACAATGAGCAGTTCTTC; CDR3 protein: CASSLAVAGLSSYNEQFF
J gene: TRBJ2-6; D gene: -; V gene: TRBV6-2/TRBV6-3; clone size: many; CDR3 DNA: TGTGCCAGCAGTTACTTTGTCTCTGGGGCCAACGTCCTGACTTTC; CDR3 protein: CASSYFVSGANVLTF
J gene: TRBJ1-1; D gene: -; V gene: TRBV29-1; clone size: few; CDR3 DNA: TGCAGCGTTGACCTCTGGGGGGGGACTGAAGCTTTCTTT; CDR3 protein: CSVDLWGGTEAFF
J gene: TRBJ2-7; D gene: -; V gene: TRBV11-2; clone size: many; CDR3 DNA: TGTGCCAGCAGGAAGGACGGAAACTCCTACGAGCAGTACTTC; CDR3 protein: CASRKDGNSYEQYF
J gene: TRBJ2-7; D gene: TRBD1; V gene: TRBV25-1; clone size: -; CDR3 DNA: TGTGCCAGCAGACCGGGACAGATATACGAGCAGTACTTC; CDR3 protein: CASRPGQIYEQYF
J gene: TRBJ2-3; D gene: TRBD1; V gene: TRBV12-3/TRBV12-4; clone size: few; CDR3 DNA: TGTGCCAGCACCAAGGACAGGGGAGGCACAGATACGCAGTATTTT; CDR3 protein: CASTKDRGGTDTQYF
J gene: TRBJ2-7; D gene: -; V gene: TRBV18; clone size: -; CDR3 DNA: TGTGCCAGCTCACCACACCGGGGGTGCGAGCAGTACTTC; CDR3 protein: CASSPHRGCEQYF
J gene: TRBJ1-2; D gene: -; V gene: TRBV29-1; clone size: many; CDR3 DNA: TGCAGCGTTTTAACAAACTATGGCTACACCTTC; CDR3 protein: CSVLTNYGYTF
J gene: TRBJ2-5; D gene: -; V gene: TRBV20-1; clone size: -; CDR3 DNA: TGCAGTGCTTGGGACCCGGAGAGGGCCCAGTACTTC; CDR3 protein: CSAWDPERAQYF
J gene: TRBJ2-2; D gene: -; V gene: TRBV14; clone size: few; CDR3 DNA: TGTGCCAGCAGCCAAGGAGTTGAGAAGCTGTTTTTT; CDR3 protein: CASSQGVEKLFF
J gene: TRBJ2-7; D gene: TRBD2; V gene: TRBV5-1; clone size: many; CDR3 DNA: TGCGCCAGCAGCTTGCTTATGACTAGCGGGAGAGATCGGAACGAGCAGTACTTC; CDR3 protein: CASSLLMTSGRDRNEQYF
J gene: TRBJ2-7; D gene: -; V gene: TRBV7-9; clone size: many; CDR3 DNA: TGTGCCAGCAGCTCGGCGGACAGTCTCGGGTTTTACGAGCAGTACTTC; CDR3 protein: CASSSADSLGFYEQYF
J gene: TRBJ1-1; D gene: -; V gene: TRBV28; clone size: many; CDR3 DNA: TGTGCCAGCAGAATTAACAGGGTTACTGAAGCTTTCTTT; CDR3 protein: CASRINRVTEAFF
J gene: TRBJ2-7; D gene: -; V gene: TRBV28; clone size: many; CDR3 DNA: TGTGCCAGCAGTCCCCCCGGAGGAAATCGGGGTTTCTCCTACGAGCAGTACTTC; CDR3 protein: CASSPPGGNRGFSYEQYF
J gene: TRBJ2-5; D gene: -; V gene: TRBV12-3/TRBV12-4; clone size: few; CDR3 DNA: TGTGCCAGCAGTTTAGGGGGCGGGAAAGAGACCCAGTACTTC; CDR3 protein: CASSLGGGKETQYF
J gene: TRBJ2-1; D gene: -; V gene: TRBV29-1; clone size: many; CDR3 DNA: TGCAGCGTTGTGGGGGCTTCAGACAATGAGCAGTTCTTC; CDR3 protein: CSVVGASDNEQFF
J gene: TRBJ1-1; D gene: TRBD1; V gene: TRBV7-2; clone size: few; CDR3 DNA: TGTGCCAGCAGCCCTCGGACAGGGGCTTATTCTGAAGCTTTCTTT; CDR3 protein: CASSPRTGAYSEAFF
J gene: TRBJ1-4; D gene: -; V gene: TRBV7-2; clone size: many; CDR3 DNA: TGTGCCAGCAGCCCTAGGGGTGCAACTAATGAAAAACTGTTTTTT; CDR3 protein: CASSPRGATNEKLFF
J gene: TRBJ1-6; D gene: -; V gene: TRBV5-1; clone size: few; CDR3 DNA: TGCGCCAGCAGACAACAGTACTCGAGGGATTCACCCCTCCACTTT; CDR3 protein: CASRQQYSRDSPLHF
J gene: TRBJ2-7; D gene: -; V gene: TRBV28; clone size: few; CDR3 DNA: TGTGCCAGCAGTCTACACAGGTACGAGCAGTACTTC; CDR3 protein: CASSLHRYEQYF
J gene: TRBJ2-5; D gene: TRBD1; V gene: TRBV28; clone size: many; CDR3 DNA: TGTGCCAGCAGTTTCGCCGGGACAGGGCGAGAGACCCAGTACTTC; CDR3 protein: CASSFAGTGRETQYF
J gene: TRBJ2-3; D gene: -; V gene: TRBV7-9; clone size: many; CDR3 DNA: TGTGCCAGCAGCACAGGGACGTTTTCTAGCACAGATACGCAGTATTTT; CDR3 protein: CASSTGTFSSTDTQYF
J gene: TRBJ2-4; D gene: TRBD1; V gene: TRBV12-3/TRBV12-4; clone size: many; CDR3 DNA: TGTGCCAGCACGCAGGGACAGGGGGCTTTGGCCAAAAACATTCAGTACTTC; CDR3 protein: CASTQGQGALAKNIQYF
J gene: TRBJ1-6; D gene: -; V gene: TRBV11-3; clone size: many; CDR3 DNA: TGTGCCAGCAGCCGGACTCCCAATTCACCCCTCCACTTT; CDR3 protein: CASSRTPNSPLHF
J gene: TRBJ2-3; D gene: TRBD2; V gene: TRBV3-1; clone size: few; CDR3 DNA: TGTGCCAGCAGCCAAGATTGGCTAGCGGGCCGCACAGATACGCAGTATTTT; CDR3 protein: CASSQDWLAGRTDTQYF
J gene: TRBJ2-5; D gene: -; V gene: TRBV12-3/TRBV12-4; clone size: many; CDR3 DNA: TGTGCCAGCAGTTTCTCGGAGACCCAGTACTTC; CDR3 protein: CASSFSETQYF
J gene: TRBJ2-7; D gene: -; V gene: TRBV19; clone size: many; CDR3 DNA: TGTGCCAGTAGTATCCGTGACGGGGAGCAGTACTTC; CDR3 protein: CASSIRDGEQYF
J gene: TRBJ2-5; D gene: -; V gene: TRBV5-1; clone size: -; CDR3 DNA: TGCGCCAGCAGCTTTGATGTGGCAGGCCAAGAGACCCAGTACTTC; CDR3 protein: CASSFDVAGQETQYF
J gene: TRBJ2-2; D gene: -; V gene: TRBV7-9; clone size: many; CDR3 DNA: TGTGCCAGCAGCTTAGCCGGGGCCGGGGAGCTGTTTTTT; CDR3 protein: CASSLAGAGELFF
J gene: TRBJ1-2; D gene: TRBD1; V gene: TRBV5-1; clone size: -; CDR3 DNA: TGCGCCAGCAGCGTGGACAGGGGGCAGGGTGGCTACACCTTC; CDR3 protein: CASSVDRGQGGYTF
J gene: TRBJ2-1; D gene: TRBD2; V gene: TRBV4-1; clone size: -; CDR3 DNA: TGCGCCAGCAGCCAGAGGCCGGGACTAGCGGGAGCTGAGCAGTTCTTC; CDR3 protein: CASSQRPGLAGAEQFF
J gene: TRBJ1-1; D gene: -; V gene: TRBV12-3/TRBV12-4; clone size: many; CDR3 DNA: TGTGCCAGCACTCCACGAGGTGTAGCTGAAGCTTTCTTT; CDR3 protein: CASTPRGVAEAFF
J gene: TRBJ2-1; D gene: -; V gene: TRBV5-1; clone size: -; CDR3 DNA: TGCGCCAGCAGCTTGCAGGATGGGTACAATGAGCAGTTCTTC; CDR3 protein: CASSLQDGYNEQFF
J gene: TRBJ1-2; D gene: -; V gene: TRBV25-1; clone size: few; CDR3 DNA: TGTGCCAGCAGTGACATGGGGACATATGGCTACACCTTC; CDR3 protein: CASSDMGTYGYTF
J gene: TRBJ2-2; D gene: -; V gene: TRBV7-9; clone size: many; CDR3 DNA: TGTGCCAGCAGGGTAACGGGGGAGCTGTTTTTT; CDR3 protein: CASRVTGELFF
J gene: TRBJ1-1; D gene: -; V gene: TRBV6-1; clone size: many; CDR3 DNA: TGTGCCAGCACCCAGGACCGAATGAACACTGAAGCTTTCTTT; CDR3 protein: CASTQDRMNTEAFF
J gene: TRBJ1-1; D gene: -; V gene: TRBV20-1; clone size: many; CDR3 DNA: TGCAGTGCTAGAGAAGGGCAGATGAACACTGAAGCTTTCTTT; CDR3 protein: CSAREGQMNTEAFF
J gene: TRBJ2-2; D gene: -; V gene: TRBV20-1; clone size: few; CDR3 DNA: TGCAGTGCTAGGGGGACCTTGGGATTCAGCTCCGGGGAGCTGTTTTTT; CDR3 protein: CSARGTLGFSSGELFF
J gene: TRBJ2-2; D gene: TRBD2; V gene: TRBV20-1; clone size: many; CDR3 DNA: TGCAGTGCTAGAAGTCCGAGCGGGGGGACCACCGGGGAGCTGTTTTTT; CDR3 protein: CSARSPSGGTTGELFF
J gene: TRBJ2-7; D gene: -; V gene: TRBV20-1; clone size: -; CDR3 DNA: TGCAGTGGCCGACGGAGCGGAGTTCCCTCCTACGAGCAGTACTTC; CDR3 protein: CSGRRSGVPSYEQYF
J gene: TRBJ1-2; D gene: -; V gene: TRBV28; clone size: many; CDR3 DNA: TGTGCCAGCAGTTTAGCGGGGGGAAGTGGCTACACCTTC; CDR3 protein: CASSLAGGSGYTF
J gene: TRBJ1-5; D gene: -; V gene: TRBV20-1; clone size: -; CDR3 DNA: TGCAGTGCTAGAGGACAAAGCAATCAGCCCCAGCATTTT; CDR3 protein: CSARGQSNQPQHF
J gene: TRBJ1-1; D gene: -; V gene: TRBV20-1; clone size: few; CDR3 DNA: TGCAGTGCTACACCGTACCAGGGAATGAACACTGAAGCTTTCTTT; CDR3 protein: CSATPYQGMNTEAFF
J gene: TRBJ2-7; D gene: TRBD2; V gene: TRBV20-1; clone size: many; CDR3 DNA: TGCAGTGCTGGGACTAGCGGTGACTACGAGCAGTACTTC; CDR3 protein: CSAGTSGDYEQYF
J gene: TRBJ1-5; D gene: TRBD1; V gene: TRBV7-8; clone size: -; CDR3 DNA: TGTGCCAGCAGTTACCGGGACAGGGATCAGCCCCAGCATTTT; CDR3 protein: CASSYRDRDQPQHF
J gene: TRBJ2-7; D gene: TRBD1; V gene: TRBV5-1; clone size: many; CDR3 DNA: TGCGCCAGCAGTTGGGGACAGGAGTATTACGAGCAGTACTTC; CDR3 protein: CASSWGQEYYEQYF